The 13 T cell receptor beta chains listed next were all sequenced from one sample in a study of blood T cell repertoires in COVID-19. Sequencing was performed with immunoSEQ multiplex PCR; in TCRdb, only in-frame clones are kept and a portion is missing. The sample holds some 200,000 clones, roughly 75% seen once. Sequencing input: peripheral blood. Every receptor here comes from a woman between 65 and 79 years old with acute or convalescent COVID-19.

The V call is TRBV28, the J call TRBJ1-2; possible D gene TRBD1, 6 bases. Trimming removed 3 bases from V and 1 base from J, with 9 bases in between. Germline loops: CDR1 MDHEN, CDR2 SYDVKM. The CDR3 is 14 residues long. Here the CDR3 reads CASSFPGVNYGYTF. CDR3 nucleotides: TGTGCCAGCAGTTTCCCAGGGGTTAACTATGGCTACACCTTC.

The J gene is TRBJ2-5, the V gene TRBV10-3, with 7 positions matching TRBD1. This CDR3 region has 14 residues. Unmatched junction bases numbered 7, after V lost 9 bases and J lost 0 bases. Germline CDR1 and CDR2: ENHRY and SYGVKD. The CDR3 reads CAIGQGENQETQYF. In DNA form, the CDR3 reads TGTGCCATAGGGCAGGGGGAAAACCAAGAGACCCAGTACTTC.

V is TRBV29-1 and J is TRBJ2-1; 8 nucleotides line up with TRBD1. Germline V gene sequence: CDR1 SQVTM, CDR2 ANQGSEA. V was pared by 7 bases and J by 9 bases, with 11 bases of the junction left unmatched. The CDR3 runs 13 residues. The CDR3 spells CSGQGALVGEQFF. As DNA, the CDR3 is TGCAGCGGGCAGGGGGCGCTTGTCGGTGAGCAGTTCTTC.

The CDR3 DNA is TGTGCCAGCAGCCGGACAGGGTTTGAGCAGTTCTTC. This gives the protein CASSRTGFEQFF. V is TRBV11-2 and J is TRBJ2-1; 8 nucleotides line up with TRBD1. CDR1 and CDR2 (germline): SGHAT, FQNNGV. The CDR3 extends over 12 amino acids. After removal of 5 bases from V and 9 bases from J, the junction contained 3 bases not matched to a gene.

The chain employs TRBV7-2 and TRBJ2-1, with D possibly matching TRBD2 (6 bases). CDR3 size: 14 residues. From germline, CDR1 is SGHTA and CDR2 FQGNSA. Between the trimmed V and J ends, which lost 1 base and 10 bases, there was a span of 14 bases. The CDR3 DNA reads as TGTGCCAGCAGCTTAGGTAACGGGAGAAACGAGCAGTTCTTC. It codes for CASSLGNGRNEQFF.

The chain employs TRBV5-1 and TRBJ2-3; TRBD1 agrees at 10 bases. The CDR3 is made up of 17 amino acids. Germline CDR1 and CDR2: SGHRS and YFSETQ. With V trimmed by 4 bases and J by 0 bases, 8 bases remained unmatched. CDR3 loop: CASSPGQGSLSTDTQYF. Here the CDR3 DNA reads TGCGCCAGCAGCCCGGGACAGGGGTCTCTAAGCACAGATACGCAGTATTTT.

CDR3 sequence (DNA): TGTGCCAGCAGCCACCGGGACACCACAGATACGCAGTATTTT. Protein: CASSHRDTTDTQYF. The genes are TRBV5-4 and TRBJ2-3; possible D gene TRBD1, 6 bases. V shed 4 bases and J shed 2 bases, with 11 bases lying between them. Germline V CDR1 and CDR2: SGHNT, YYREEE (reference sequence). This CDR3 contains 14 residues. The entire variable domain, with the rest obtained from reference TRBV5-4 and TRBJ2-3, is as follows: ETGVTQSPTHLIKTRGQQVTLRCSSQSGHNTVSWYQQALGQGPQFIFQYYREEENGRGNFPPRFSGLQFPNYSSELNVNALELDDSALYLCASSHRDTTDTQYFGPGTRLTVL.

V usage is TRBV6-6 and J usage is TRBJ2-7; weak D call: TRBD1 (5 bases). CDR1 and CDR2 from the germline V gene are MNHNY and SVGAGI (reference sequence). The V and J ends lost 2 bases and 5 bases respectively, with 10 bases between them. The length of the CDR3 is 13 residues. This chain's CDR3 is CASSYLAGNEQYF. DNA of the CDR3: TGTGCCAGCAGTTACCTGGCAGGGAACGAGCAGTACTTC.

The CDR3 loop is CASSQGQGFSPLHF. The DNA of the CDR3 is TGTGCCAGCAGCCAGGGACAGGGTTTCTCACCCCTCCACTTT. The chain uses TRBV3-1 (or the pseudogene TRBV3-2) and TRBJ1-6; TRBD1 matches 9 bases. The germline CDR1 and CDR2 sequences are LGHDT and YNNKEL (reference sequence). V lost 3 bases, J lost 10 bases, and 4 bases stayed unmatched. This CDR3 has 14 amino acids.

V usage is TRBV5-4 and J usage is TRBJ2-1, with TRBD2 identical over 7 bases. Germline V CDR1 and CDR2: SGHNT, YYREEE (reference sequence). The CDR3 length is 16 residues. Losses at the gene ends were 1 base for V and 0 bases for J; bases not matched to a gene: 4. The CDR3 reads CASSLRAGTSYNEQFF. CDR3 bases: TGTGCCAGCAGCTTGCGAGCGGGGACCTCCTACAATGAGCAGTTCTTC.

The V call is TRBV28, the J call TRBJ2-1; 9 nucleotides line up with TRBD2. CDR1 is MDHEN, CDR2 SYDVKM, per germline. The CDR3 extends over 17 amino acids. V was pared by 6 bases and J by 7 bases, with 16 bases of the junction left unmatched. The CDR3 DNA reads as TGTGCCAGCAGAGCGCCAACGTTCGCGGGAGGGCGGAATGAGCAGTTCTTC. This sequence encodes CASRAPTFAGGRNEQFF.

The V call is TRBV18, the J call TRBJ1-3; unclear D gene. From germline, CDR1 is KGHSH and CDR2 LQKENI. The CDR3 extends over 13 amino acids. V lost 10 bases, J lost 4 bases, and 14 bases lay in between. As DNA, the CDR3 is TGTGCCACCGAACTTTCACAGGGAAACACCATATATTTT. Protein product: CATELSQGNTIYF. Full variable domain (remainder filled in from reference TRBV18 and TRBJ1-3): NAGVMQNPRHLVRRRGQEARLRCSPMKGHSHVYWYRQLPEEGLKFMVYLQKENIIDESGMPKERFSAEFPKEGPSILRIQQVVRGDSAAYFCATELSQGNTIYFGEGSWLTVV.

The rearrangement uses TRBV19 and TRBJ1-5; D uncertain. Trimming removed 0 bases at V and 0 bases at J, with 9 bases between. Germline V gene data show CDR1 as LNHDA and CDR2 as SQIVND (reference sequence). The CDR3 is 16 residues long. In DNA form, the CDR3 reads TGTGCCAGTAGTATAGAGGCGGGTTATAGCAATCAGCCCCAGCATTTT. This codes for CASSIEAGYSNQPQHF.